Below, 21 T cell receptor beta chains from the same sample are listed, as sequenced in a study of graft-versus-host responses after intestinal transplantation (dated by TCRdb to about 2021). The sample's time point label, decoded: cells obtained before transplantation from donor or recipient. Libraries were constructed by the immunoSEQ multiplex PCR assay. TCRdb obtained this table from immuneACCESS and retained in-frame rearrangements with V and J assigned. These tables miss some clones; where compared with another copy, unresolved V genes account for less than half of the shortfall, and the remainder is unexplained. The sample includes over 100,000 clones, with more than 85% observed a single time. The ten largest clones add up to less than 1.5% of the sample. The antigens these receptors bind are not known. The sample here was unstimulated CD8+ T cells sorted from spleen or lymph node cells, taken before transplant. These receptors were collected from a human donor who was the organ donor for an intestinal transplant.

Concerning this clone itself: A read error may produce the germline difference seen at one junction end. The chain recombines TRBV4-1 with TRBJ2-7, with a tentative D call TRBD2 (6 bases). CDR1 and CDR2 from the germline V gene are MGHRA and YSYEKL. The CDR3 length is 14 residues. CDR3: CASGQVAGTYEQYF. In DNA, the CDR3 is TGCGCCAGCGGCCAAGTGGCGGGAACCTACGAGCAGTACTTC.

This chain connects TRBV5-4 to TRBJ1-1, with 9 nucleotides matching TRBD1. Per the germline V gene, CDR1 is SGHNT and CDR2 is YYREEE (reference sequence). CDR3 length: 14 amino acids. V shed 5 bases, J shed 3 bases, and the junction held 5 bases outside the gene matches. CDR3: CASSPGQGHTEAFF. In DNA, the CDR3 is TGTGCCAGCAGTCCAGGACAGGGGCACACTGAAGCTTTCTTT.

The rearrangement links TRBV19 to TRBJ1-1; D remains ambiguous. CDR3 length: 14 residues. The ends were cut back, 1 base at V and 1 base at J, with 7 bases in the middle. Germline values: CDR1 LNHDA, CDR2 SQIVND (reference sequence). CDR3 nucleotides: TGTGCCAGTAGTATAGGTTTCGGGAACACTGAAGCTTTCTTT. This translates into CASSIGFGNTEAFF.

This chain uses TRBV4-2 with TRBJ1-1, with 7 bases identical to TRBD1. This CDR3 comprises 15 residues. V was pared by 3 bases and J by 4 bases, with 8 bases of the junction left unmatched. Germline assignment: CDR1 LGHNA and CDR2 YNFKEQ. CDR3 bases: TGTGCCAGCAGCCAGAGGACAGGCTCAGGCACTGAAGCTTTCTTT. Protein: CASSQRTGSGTEAFF.

The chain has TRBV19 and TRBJ2-1; tentatively, D is TRBD1 (5 bases). The germline V gene encodes CDR1 LNHDA and CDR2 SQIVND (reference sequence). V lost 1 base, J lost 5 bases, and 12 bases lay in between. The CDR3 has 15 amino acids. CDR3 sequence reads: CASSIGLGLNNEQFF. In nucleotides, the CDR3 is TGTGCCAGTAGTATAGGACTGGGGCTAAACAATGAGCAGTTCTTC.

This clone was observed once. The CDR3 sequence: CASSERWGEQYF. The CDR3 bases are TGTGCCAGCAGTGAAAGGTGGGGCGAGCAGTACTTC. The chain is built from TRBV25-1 and TRBJ2-7; D uncertain. The V gene's germline CDR1 is MGHDK and CDR2 SYGVNS. Trimming shortened V by 2 bases and J by 6 bases, and 8 bases separated the two germline ends. The CDR3 loop spans 12 amino acids.

The rearrangement joins TRBV15 to TRBJ1-2, with D maybe TRBD1 (6 bases). V shed 5 bases and J shed 4 bases, with 20 bases lying between them. CDR1 is LNHNV and CDR2 is YYDKDF in the germline V gene (reference sequence). The CDR3 spans 16 residues. In nucleotides, the CDR3 is TGTGCCACCAGCGAGGAGACAGGTGGGGGGGCCTATGGCTACACCTTC. Translation gives CATSEETGGGAYGYTF.

The J gene is TRBJ2-1, the V gene TRBV5-1; D remains unclear. The V end was cut by 4 bases, the J end by 3 bases, with 14 bases between. CDR1 and CDR2 from the germline V gene are SGHRS and YFSETQ. The CDR3 contains 15 residues. CDR3 region: CASSRPDLGYNEQFF. CDR3 DNA sequence: TGCGCCAGCAGCAGACCCGACCTCGGCTACAATGAGCAGTTCTTC.

This rearrangement joins TRBV6-1 to TRBJ2-1; D unresolved. In germline, CDR1 is MNHNS, CDR2 SASEGT. This CDR3 has 16 residues. V was trimmed by 2 bases and J by 8 bases, leaving 19 bases between them. The DNA for the CDR3 is TGTGCCAGCAGTGAACTGGGAACCTACCTCGAGTATGAGCAGTTCTTC. Its translation is CASSELGTYLEYEQFF.

The rearrangement uses TRBV7-9 and TRBJ2-2; perhaps TRBD2 as D (7 bases). The CDR3 is 16 residues long. With 5 bases removed from V and 1 base from J, the gap between germline ends came to 14 bases. CDR1 is SEHNR, CDR2 FQNEAQ, per germline (reference sequence). The CDR3 protein is CASSPRGGVNTGELFF. The CDR3 nucleotides are TGTGCCAGCAGCCCCCGAGGGGGGGTGAACACCGGGGAGCTGTTTTTT.

The chain links TRBV2 to TRBJ2-1; D assignment may be TRBD1 or TRBD2 (5 bases each). The V end was cut by 6 bases, the J end by 1 base, with 19 bases between. Germline loops: CDR1 SNHLY, CDR2 FYNNEI. The CDR3 totals 17 residues. The CDR3 sequence: CASSPHRGVGSYNEQFF. The CDR3 nucleotides read TGTGCCAGCAGCCCCCATAGGGGAGTCGGGTCCTACAATGAGCAGTTCTTC. The complete variable domain, with remaining parts taken from reference TRBV2 and TRBJ2-1, reads EPEVTQTPSHQVTQMGQEVILRCVPISNHLYFYWYRQILGQKVEFLVSFYNNEISEKSEIFDDQFSVERPDGSNFTLKIRSTKLEDSAMYFCASSPHRGVGSYNEQFFGPGTRLTVL.

This chain connects TRBV5-8 to TRBJ1-2; TRBD1 aligns across 9 bases. CDR1 is SGHTS and CDR2 is YDEGEE in the germline V gene. The V gene end was trimmed by 4 bases and the J gene end by 6 bases; junction bases not matched to a gene: 4. The CDR3 length is 13 residues. CDR3 sequence reads: CASSQGQGNGYTF. The CDR3 bases are TGTGCCAGCAGCCAAGGACAGGGGAATGGCTACACCTTC.

Only one count was recorded for this clone. The genes are TRBV5-4 and TRBJ1-1; D remains ambiguous. This CDR3 region has 13 residues. Germline CDR1 is SGHNT and CDR2 is YYREEE (reference sequence). V was clipped by 3 bases and J by 1 base, with 7 bases between them. The CDR3 region is CASSSPGNTEAFF. CDR3 DNA: TGTGCCAGCAGCTCACCCGGGAACACTGAAGCTTTCTTT.

V is TRBV7-9 and J is TRBJ2-5; 7 nucleotides line up with TRBD1. This CDR3 is 15 amino acids long. Germline CDR1 reads SEHNR; CDR2 reads FQNEAQ (reference sequence). V was clipped by 5 bases and J by 2 bases; unmatched bases: 8. The CDR3 DNA sequence: TGTGCCAGCAGCCGACTCCAACAGGGGCAAGAGACCCAGTACTTC. This sequence encodes CASSRLQQGQETQYF.

This clone was detected a few times. The chain combines TRBV4-2 with TRBJ2-7, with TRBD2 identical over 9 bases. V was clipped by 3 bases and J by 2 bases; unmatched bases: 8. Germline V lookup: CDR1 LGHNA, CDR2 YNFKEQ. This CDR3 comprises 16 residues. Here the CDR3 DNA reads TGTGCCAGCAGCCAGGCTAGCGGGGATCAGCCCTACGAGCAGTACTTC. This translates into CASSQASGDQPYEQYF.

There are a few counts of this clone. The CDR3 reads CASSLPGSGGEQYF. The DNA of the CDR3 is TGCGCCAGCAGCCTACCGGGTAGCGGCGGCGAGCAGTACTTC. The chain recombines TRBV4-1 with TRBJ2-7, with a weak D call TRBD2 (6 bases). This CDR3 contains 14 residues. V was pared by 4 bases and J by 6 bases, with 16 bases between. Germline assignment: CDR1 MGHRA and CDR2 YSYEKL.

This chain links TRBV2 with TRBJ1-1; no clear D. The CDR3 runs to 12 residues. The germline V gene encodes CDR1 SNHLY and CDR2 FYNNEI. V gave up 6 bases and J gave up 1 base, with 6 bases separating them. The CDR3 protein is CASRRQNTEAFF. The CDR3 region has the DNA TGTGCCAGCAGAAGACAGAACACTGAAGCTTTCTTT.

CDR3 residues: CASSGDGYEQYF. In DNA form, the CDR3 reads TGTGCCAGCAGTGGGGACGGTTACGAGCAGTACTTC. The rearrangement joins TRBV6-1 to TRBJ2-7, with D perhaps TRBD1 or TRBD2 (5 bases each). The CDR3 consists of 12 residues. V lost 4 bases and J 4 bases, leaving 8 bases between the germline ends. Germline V gene sequence: CDR1 MNHNS, CDR2 SASEGT.

The CDR3 sequence: CASSQARTGNTIYF. The CDR3, as DNA: TGCGCCAGCAGCCAAGCAAGGACTGGAAACACCATATATTTT. This chain connects TRBV4-3 to TRBJ1-3; D gene uncertain. V was pared by 1 base and J by 2 bases, with 6 bases between. Germline CDR1 LGHNA, CDR2 YSLEER. CDR3 length: 14 amino acids.

The V call is TRBV6-1, the J call TRBJ2-7; no reliable D call. V lost 6 bases, J lost 3 bases, and 12 bases lay in between. Germline V CDR1 and CDR2: MNHNS, SASEGT. The length of the CDR3 is 13 residues. CDR3 DNA: TGTGCCAGCAGCCCCCGCGTAGGCTACGAGCAGTACTTC. It yields the protein CASSPRVGYEQYF.

J is TRBJ2-7 and V is TRBV5-5; perhaps TRBD2 as D (5 bases). Germline V gene sequence: CDR1 SGHKS, CDR2 YYEKEE (reference sequence). V lost 4 bases, J lost 8 bases, and 13 bases lay in between. The CDR3 is made up of 12 amino acids. CDR3 bases: TGTGCCAGCAGCCTCGATGGAGGAAAGCAGTACTTC. Translated: CASSLDGGKQYF.